This T cell receptor (beta chain) was captured in a study of identical twins. The study's findings and limits: Clonotypes of the beta chain that were abundant in cord blood carried fewer insertions (memory repertoires showed none).

The CDR3 runs to 16 residues. Germline values: CDR1 SGHAT, CDR2 FQNNGV. The V gene lost 0 bases and the J gene lost 4 bases, with 10 bases spanning the gap. A universal primer site was incorporated via template switching, and the cDNA contained unique molecular identifiers. TCRdb itself ran the 5' RACE reads through MiXCR, one entry per CDR3 protein. Altogether roughly 1.6 million distinct CDR3 sequences are present, around 33% being singletons, with the ten largest covering 0.25% to 0.3%. The sample holds a few counts of this clonotype. Its specificity is unknown. The source material was cord blood. This chain uses TRBV11-2 with TRBJ1-6, with D unresolved. This TCR was recovered from a newborn girl in good health. The CDR3 DNA reads as TGTGCCAGCAGCTTAGACCAGGCCATTTATAATTCACCCCTCCACTTT. This gives the protein CASSLDQAIYNSPLHF.